This entry lists 22 T cell receptor beta chains sequenced from one sample in a study of brain metastases from non-small cell lung cancer. Repertoires were generated with immunoSEQ multiplex PCR, while TCRdb's copy carries only in-frame clones and drops some. The sample holds fewer than 2,000 clones; roughly 81% are singletons and the top ten take approximately 8.6%. Input material: tissue from a brain metastasis. All receptors derive from a donor at least 40 years old with non-small cell lung cancer.

V and J are TRBV7-2 and TRBJ1-4; tentatively, D is TRBD1 (6 bases). Trimming took 5 bases from V and 7 from J, leaving 17 bases between them. This CDR3 contains 15 residues. Germline loops: CDR1 SGHTA, CDR2 FQGNSA. The CDR3 DNA reads TGTGCCAGCAGCCTCCTCACAGGGTTGAGTGAAAAACTGTTTTTT. Protein sequence: CASSLLTGLSEKLFF.

This clone was seen only once. The V gene is TRBV6-5, the J gene TRBJ1-3; possible D gene TRBD1, 6 bases. The CDR3 consists of 15 residues. Germline CDR1 is MNHEY and CDR2 is SVGAGI. Trimming pared 7 bases from V and 0 bases from J, leaving 13 bases between. CDR3 sequence reads: CASIRDTSSGNTIYF. The DNA of the CDR3 is TGTGCCAGCATTAGGGACACCAGCTCTGGAAACACCATATATTTT.

The chain has TRBV3-1 (or the pseudogene TRBV3-2) and TRBJ2-1; no clear D. Germline V gene sequence: CDR1 LGHDT, CDR2 YNNKEL (reference sequence). Trimming removed 1 base from V and 9 bases from J, with 7 bases in between. The CDR3 has 12 amino acids. The CDR3 here is CASSQGRREQFF. The CDR3 nucleotides are TGTGCCAGCAGCCAAGGACGGCGTGAGCAGTTCTTC.

This sequence joins TRBV11-3 and TRBJ2-7; 9 bases agree with TRBD1. CDR1 and CDR2 from the germline V gene are SGHNT and YENEEA. Trimming cost V 2 bases and J 7 bases; bases outside gene matches: 6. The CDR3 has 14 residues. The CDR3 sequence: CASSLRQGDREQYF. The CDR3 nucleotides read TGTGCCAGCAGCTTAAGACAGGGGGATCGTGAGCAGTACTTC.

CDR3 protein: CASSFASPMQYF. The CDR3 DNA is TGTGCCAGCAGTTTCGCTAGCCCAATGCAGTATTTT. This chain links TRBV12-3 or TRBV12-4 with TRBJ2-3; a possible D gene is TRBD2 (5 bases). The CDR3 has 12 amino acids. The V end was cut by 3 bases, the J end by 11 bases, with 12 bases between.

V and J are TRBV18 and TRBJ1-1, with TRBD1 matching over 8 bases. The germline V gene has CDR1 KGHSH and CDR2 LQKENI. This CDR3 region has 15 residues. V lost 6 bases, J lost 0 bases, and 6 bases stayed unmatched. CDR3 DNA: TGTGCCAGCTCGCATACAGGGGGTATGAACACTGAAGCTTTCTTT. Protein: CASSHTGGMNTEAFF.

The chain has TRBV5-1 and TRBJ2-3; 8 bases map to TRBD1. Unmatched junction bases numbered 11, after V lost 1 base and J lost 4 bases. CDR1 SGHRS and CDR2 YFSETQ come from the germline V gene. CDR3 length: 17 amino acids. The CDR3 region has the DNA TGCGCCAGCAGCTTGACCCCTTCAGGGGGCGGAGCAGATACGCAGTATTTT. It specifies CASSLTPSGGGADTQYF.

Points on this clone: The same CDR3 also results from other DNA sequences found in this sample. The rearrangement links TRBV10-3 to TRBJ1-2; the match to TRBD1 covers 10 bases. The germline V gene encodes CDR1 ENHRY and CDR2 SYGVKD. With V trimmed by 10 bases and J by 2 bases, 7 bases remained unmatched. The CDR3 is made up of 14 amino acids. The CDR3 sequence: CATGTGDINYGYTF. CDR3 nucleotide sequence: TGTGCCACCGGGACAGGGGATATCAACTATGGCTACACCTTC.

On this clone itself: This sample includes further DNA sequences coding for the same CDR3. V is TRBV2 and J is TRBJ2-2; D may match TRBD1 or TRBD2 (5 bases each). In germline, CDR1 is SNHLY, CDR2 FYNNEI. The length of the CDR3 is 11 residues. Trimming removed 8 bases from V and 10 bases from J, with 11 bases in between. In nucleotides, the CDR3 is TGTGCCAGCTACCGGGGCTCGGAGCTGTTTTTT. Its translation is CASYRGSELFF.

About this clone itself: Other DNA sequences in the same sample also yield this CDR3. This chain connects TRBV14 to TRBJ2-5; 9 bases map to TRBD2. Losses at the gene ends were 4 bases for V and 1 base for J; bases not matched to a gene: 7. Germline CDR1 is SGHDN and CDR2 is FVKESK. CDR3 length equals 16 residues. The CDR3 DNA is TGTGCCAGCAGCCTTAGACTAGCGGTGATCCAAGAGACCCAGTACTTC. It encodes CASSLRLAVIQETQYF.

The rearrangement joins TRBV6-5 to TRBJ1-1; 9 positions agree with TRBD1. This CDR3 contains 12 residues. Per germline, CDR1 MNHEY and CDR2 SVGAGI. J gave up 5 bases and V 7 bases, and 2 bases lay outside the gene matches. CDR3 amino acids: CASNRGLTEAFF. CDR3 bases: TGTGCCAGCAACAGGGGGCTGACTGAAGCTTTCTTT.

Comments on this clone: Other DNA sequences of this sample code for an identical CDR3. This chain uses TRBV30 with TRBJ1-2; no firm D call. The CDR3 sequence is 13 residues long. V lost 1 base and J 2 bases, leaving 8 bases between the germline ends. The germline V gene has CDR1 GTSNPN and CDR2 SVGIG (reference sequence). In DNA form, the CDR3 reads TGTGCCTGGAGTGGAGGACCGAACTATGGCTACACCTTC. It yields the protein CAWSGGPNYGYTF.

The rearrangement joins TRBV30 to TRBJ1-6, with D maybe TRBD1 (5 bases). Germline V gene sequence: CDR1 GTSNPN, CDR2 SVGIG (reference sequence). Deletions cut 1 base from V and 7 bases from J, with 5 bases between. The CDR3 totals 12 residues. CDR3 sequence: CAWSEGNSPLHF. CDR3 DNA sequence: TGTGCCTGGAGTGAGGGGAATTCACCCCTCCACTTT.

For this clone: At one boundary the junction diverges from the germline segment, which might be a read error. This sequence joins TRBV19 and TRBJ2-6, with 8 bases fitting TRBD1. This CDR3 is 16 amino acids long. Germline values: CDR1 LNHDA, CDR2 SQIVND (reference sequence). CDR3 amino acids: CASSIGQGSGVNVLTF. The CDR3 nucleotides are TGTGCCAGTAGTATCGGACAGGGCTCTGGGGTCAACGTCCTGACTTTC.

The chain employs TRBV28 and TRBJ1-6, with D maybe TRBD1 (5 bases). CDR1 is MDHEN and CDR2 is SYDVKM in the germline V gene. The V gene lost 6 bases and the J gene lost 7 bases, with 13 bases spanning the gap. The CDR3 has 14 amino acids. The CDR3 coding sequence is TGTGCCAGCAGCTCACCGGGGGAGAATTCACCCCTCCACTTT. Its protein is CASSSPGENSPLHF.

CDR3 in amino acids: CASSSRVGELFF. The CDR3 nucleotides are TGTGCCAGTAGTTCCAGGGTCGGGGAGCTGTTTTTT. The rearrangement uses TRBV19 and TRBJ2-2; a weak D match, TRBD1 (5 bases). Germline CDR1 reads LNHDA; CDR2 reads SQIVND (reference sequence). The length of the CDR3 is 12 residues. V was shortened by 5 bases and J by 7 bases, with 8 bases between the two germline ends.

This clone was recorded a few times. The chain couples TRBV5-4 to TRBJ2-3; possible D gene TRBD1, 6 bases. The V gene's germline CDR1 is SGHNT and CDR2 YYREEE (reference sequence). V was clipped by 5 bases and J by 4 bases, with 14 bases between them. This CDR3 has 14 amino acids. The chain's CDR3 is CASSSGQLSDTQYF. The CDR3 DNA reads TGTGCCAGCAGTTCCGGACAGCTCTCAGATACGCAGTATTTT.

About this clone itself: Other nucleotide sequences from this sample produce the same CDR3. This sequence joins TRBV30 and TRBJ1-2; D ambiguous. CDR1 and CDR2 (germline): GTSNPN, SVGIG (reference sequence). The CDR3 consists of 13 residues. The germline V and J ends were trimmed by 1 base and 0 bases, with 6 bases remaining between them. CDR3 residues: CAWSGGPNYGYTF. In DNA form, the CDR3 reads TGTGCCTGGAGTGGGGGTCCTAACTATGGCTACACCTTC.

This clone was recorded only once. The gene calls are TRBV24-1 and TRBJ2-7; TRBD2 agrees at 16 bases. The CDR3 is 17 residues long. The germline V gene encodes CDR1 KGHDR and CDR2 SFDVKD. With 2 bases clipped from V and 7 bases from J, the junction kept 7 bases outside the gene matches. The CDR3 loop is CATSDSGLAGGQREQYV. The CDR3 DNA is TGTGCCACCAGTGATTCGGGACTAGCGGGGGGGCAGCGAGAGCAGTACGTC.

The J gene is TRBJ1-3, the V gene TRBV6-5; the D gene is possibly TRBD1 (5 bases). Deletions cut 0 bases from V and 4 bases from J, with 13 bases between. Per the germline V gene, CDR1 is MNHEY and CDR2 is SVGAGI. This CDR3 is 16 amino acids long. The CDR3 region has the DNA TGTGCCAGCAGTTACTCGGAGTTGGCAGGGGGAAACACCATATATTTT. Its protein product is CASSYSELAGGNTIYF.

The chain couples TRBV5-6 to TRBJ2-6; unclear D gene. Trimming left V 5 bases short and J 0 bases short, with 6 bases between. Germline loops: CDR1 SGHDT, CDR2 YYEEEE. The CDR3 consists of 14 residues. The CDR3 here is CASRRSSGANVLTF. The CDR3 DNA is TGTGCCAGCAGGCGGTCCTCTGGGGCCAACGTCCTGACTTTC.

This clone is labeled large (0.1 to 1%). The same CDR3 can be traced to other DNA sequences in this sample. The V call is TRBV7-3, the J call TRBJ1-5, with no clear D. Germline values: CDR1 SGHTA, CDR2 FQGTGA. V lost 5 bases, J lost 6 bases, and 11 bases lay in between. The length of the CDR3 is 13 residues. The CDR3 is CASSPEPGQPQHF. The CDR3 nucleotides are TGTGCCAGCAGCCCTGAGCCAGGTCAGCCCCAGCATTTT. Based on the CDR3 plus reference TRBV7-3 and TRBJ1-5, the full variable domain is GAGVSQTPSNKVTEKGKYVELRCDPISGHTALYWYRQSLGQGPEFLIYFQGTGAADDSGLPNDRFFAVRPEGSVSTLKIQRTERGDSAVYLCASSPEPGQPQHFGDGTRLSIL.